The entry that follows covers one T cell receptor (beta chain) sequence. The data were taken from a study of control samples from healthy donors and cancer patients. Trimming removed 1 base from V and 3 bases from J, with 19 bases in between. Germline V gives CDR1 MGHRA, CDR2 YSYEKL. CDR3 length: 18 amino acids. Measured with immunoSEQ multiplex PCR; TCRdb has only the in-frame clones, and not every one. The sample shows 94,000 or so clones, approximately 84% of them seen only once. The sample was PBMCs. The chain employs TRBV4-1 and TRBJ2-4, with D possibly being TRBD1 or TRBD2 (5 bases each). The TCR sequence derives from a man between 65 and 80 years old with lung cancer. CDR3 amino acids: CASSQVSGARVDKNIQYF. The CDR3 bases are TGCGCCAGCAGCCAAGTTTCCGGGGCTCGTGTGGACAAAAACATTCAGTACTTC.